The 30 T cell receptor beta chains given below trace back to one sample, sequenced in a study of blood T cell repertoires in COVID-19. The protocol was immunoSEQ multiplex PCR, while the TCRdb copy is restricted to in-frame clones and leaves out a portion. The table has roughly 92,000 clones, more than 75% seen once. The sequencing input was peripheral blood. These TCRs come from a man aged 45 to 65 with acute or convalescent COVID-19.

V is TRBV6-6 and J is TRBJ1-2, with 9 positions matching TRBD1. Germline V gene lookup returns CDR1 MNHNY and CDR2 SVGAGI (reference sequence). The CDR3 is 15 amino acids. V was clipped by 6 bases and J by 4 bases; unmatched bases: 9. CDR3 sequence reads: CASSPDRGGVYGYTF. DNA of the CDR3: TGTGCCAGCAGCCCAGACAGGGGGGGCGTCTATGGCTACACCTTC.

The chain is built from TRBV7-2 and TRBJ2-3, with 7 bases lining up with TRBD2. Germline assignment: CDR1 SGHTA and CDR2 FQGNSA. V dropped 2 bases and J dropped 2; count of bases not matched to a gene: 4. The CDR3 is 15 amino acids. The CDR3 DNA reads as TGTGCCAGCAGCTTAAGTCTAGCGGCCACAGATACGCAGTATTTT. It specifies CASSLSLAATDTQYF.

The chain combines TRBV19 with TRBJ2-1; maybe TRBD2 (6 bases). The CDR3 extends over 13 amino acids. V was shortened by 3 bases and J by 12 bases, with 15 bases between the two germline ends. Germline assignment: CDR1 LNHDA and CDR2 SQIVND (reference sequence). CDR3 loop: CASSMIGGLGQFF. CDR3 bases: TGTGCCAGTAGTATGATCGGGGGTTTGGGGCAGTTCTTC.

This chain uses TRBV3-1 (or the pseudogene TRBV3-2) with TRBJ2-5; TRBD1 matches at 9 bases. V shed 5 bases and J 2 bases; nucleotides not matched to a gene: 6. Germline V gene data show CDR1 as LGHDT and CDR2 as YNNKEL (reference sequence). This CDR3 spans 15 amino acids. This chain's CDR3 is CASSTRTGVQETQYF. The DNA for the CDR3 is TGTGCCAGCAGCACTCGGACAGGGGTACAAGAGACCCAGTACTTC.

Note on this clone: Other DNA sequences within the sample encode an identical CDR3. The chain uses TRBV12-3 or TRBV12-4 and TRBJ1-5; D is unclear. The CDR3 contains 13 residues. V was clipped by 3 bases and J by 4 bases, with 7 bases between them. In DNA form, the CDR3 reads TGTGCCAGCAGTTTCGGCGGGAATCAGCCCCAGCATTTT. Translation: CASSFGGNQPQHF.

The chain employs TRBV7-2 and TRBJ2-2, with D tentatively TRBD2 (5 bases). This CDR3 is built from 14 residues. V was trimmed by 3 bases and J by 4 bases, leaving 9 bases between them. Germline V gene lookup returns CDR1 SGHTA and CDR2 FQGNSA. CDR3 nucleotide sequence: TGTGCCAGCAGCTTCCAGCGGACCACCGGGGAGCTGTTTTTT. Protein product: CASSFQRTTGELFF.

J is TRBJ2-3 and V is TRBV7-3; possible D gene TRBD2, 5 bases. Germline V gene lookup returns CDR1 SGHTA and CDR2 FQGTGA. V was shortened by 1 base and J by 1 base, with 15 bases between the two germline ends. This CDR3 is 17 amino acids long. Here the CDR3 DNA reads TGTGCCAGCAGCTTAAATGGAGTAGCGTCCCGCACAGATACGCAGTATTTT. Translated, it gives CASSLNGVASRTDTQYF.

The rearrangement links TRBV7-8 to TRBJ2-3, with D possibly TRBD2 on 6 matching bases. This CDR3 is built from 13 residues. Germline V gives CDR1 SGHVS, CDR2 FQNEAQ. V shed 10 bases and J shed 6 bases, with 17 bases lying between them. The CDR3 DNA follows: TGTGCCATAGGTGCGGAGGGCGTTGATACGCAGTATTTT. Translation: CAIGAEGVDTQYF.

The rearrangement links TRBV11-3 to TRBJ2-1; 9 nucleotides align to TRBD2. CDR3 length: 15 residues. Germline loops: CDR1 SGHNT, CDR2 YENEEA. Germline trimming cut 3 bases from V and 9 bases from J; bases unmatched to any gene: 9. CDR3 region: CASSLTSGAPGEQFF. The DNA of the CDR3 is TGTGCCAGCAGCTTGACTAGCGGCGCCCCGGGTGAGCAGTTCTTC.

J is TRBJ2-7 and V is TRBV5-1; TRBD2 might be the D (7 bases). Germline CDR1 SGHRS, CDR2 YFSETQ. V gave up 2 bases and J gave up 6 bases, with 15 bases separating them. The CDR3 totals 14 residues. This chain's CDR3 is CASSFGAGEGEQYF. The CDR3 DNA reads as TGCGCCAGCAGCTTCGGGGCAGGGGAGGGCGAGCAGTACTTC. The full variable domain, its missing parts supplied by reference TRBV5-1 and TRBJ2-7, is KAGVTQTPRYLIKTRGQQVTLSCSPISGHRSVSWYQQTPGQGLQFLFEYFSETQRNKGNFPGRFSGRQFSNSRSEMNVSTLELGDSALYLCASSFGAGEGEQYFGPGTRLTVT.

The rearrangement joins TRBV7-8 to TRBJ2-2; D remains ambiguous. The CDR3 totals 13 residues. Germline assignment: CDR1 SGHVS and CDR2 FQNEAQ. The V end was cut by 11 bases, the J end by 0 bases, with 10 bases between. The CDR3 sequence is CAGQSANTGELFF. The CDR3 DNA reads TGTGCCGGTCAATCAGCGAACACCGGGGAGCTGTTTTTT.

The genes are TRBV2 and TRBJ2-3; maybe TRBD1 (6 bases). Germline values: CDR1 SNHLY, CDR2 FYNNEI. There are 15 residues in the CDR3. V lost 7 bases and J 2 bases, leaving 16 bases between the germline ends. CDR3 region: CASIGQQGVTDTQYF. The CDR3 DNA reads as TGTGCCAGCATAGGTCAACAGGGAGTCACAGATACGCAGTATTTT.

The V gene is TRBV24-1, the J gene TRBJ2-1; TRBD1 agrees at 8 bases. The germline V gene encodes CDR1 KGHDR and CDR2 SFDVKD. Trimming cost V 3 bases and J 0 bases; bases outside gene matches: 3. The CDR3 sequence is 16 residues long. The CDR3 reads CATSDRGTGSYNEQFF. The CDR3 DNA sequence: TGTGCCACCAGTGATCGAGGGACAGGCTCCTACAATGAGCAGTTCTTC.

The gene calls are TRBV3-1 (or the pseudogene TRBV3-2) and TRBJ1-1; D might be TRBD1 (6 bases). The CDR3 length is 14 residues. V lost 4 bases to trimming and J lost 5 bases, with 14 bases between them. Germline loops: CDR1 LGHDT, CDR2 YNNKEL (reference sequence). The CDR3 is CASSPRGGVTEAFF. The CDR3 DNA reads TGTGCCAGCAGCCCGCGAGGGGGGGTAACTGAAGCTTTCTTT.

The rearrangement joins TRBV5-1 to TRBJ1-1; 9 positions match TRBD1. CDR1 and CDR2 from the germline V gene are SGHRS and YFSETQ. The V and J ends lost 4 bases and 2 bases, in that order; junction bases with no gene match: 9. The CDR3 has 16 residues. The CDR3 loop reads CASSNRDRDLNTEAFF. The CDR3 DNA is TGCGCCAGCAGCAACCGGGACAGGGATCTCAACACTGAAGCTTTCTTT.

The V gene is TRBV5-6, the J gene TRBJ2-3; possibly TRBD2 for D (6 bases). The CDR3 extends over 13 amino acids. Germline loops: CDR1 SGHDT, CDR2 YYEEEE. The V end lost 3 bases, the J end lost 7 bases, and 12 bases lay between the germline ends. This CDR3 is CASSWGDRNTQYF. CDR3 nucleotides: TGTGCCAGCAGCTGGGGGGATCGGAATACGCAGTATTTT.

This chain links TRBV3-1 (or the pseudogene TRBV3-2) with TRBJ2-3; weak D call: TRBD2 (5 bases). Germline V gene sequence: CDR1 LGHDT, CDR2 YNNKEL (reference sequence). The CDR3 has 15 amino acids. V was clipped by 0 bases and J by 4 bases, with 11 bases between them. The CDR3 loop is CASSQDELAADTQYF. CDR3 in DNA: TGTGCCAGCAGCCAAGATGAGCTAGCAGCAGATACGCAGTATTTT.

The J gene is TRBJ1-2, the V gene TRBV9; the match to TRBD1 covers 7 bases. In germline, CDR1 is SGDLS, CDR2 YYNGEE. The CDR3 length is 14 residues. V lost 0 bases to trimming and J lost 5 bases; unmatched junction nucleotides: 4. Here the CDR3 reads CASSVVGQPYGYTF. In DNA form, the CDR3 reads TGTGCCAGCAGCGTAGTGGGACAGCCGTATGGCTACACCTTC.

The CDR3 here is CASSSPHPPGAGYTF. The CDR3, as DNA: TGTGCCAGCAGCTCCCCGCACCCCCCAGGGGCTGGCTACACCTTC. The chain has TRBV5-4 and TRBJ1-2, with D maybe TRBD1 (6 bases). From germline, CDR1 is SGHNT and CDR2 YYREEE (reference sequence). CDR3 length: 15 residues. Deletions cut 3 bases from V and 7 bases from J, with 19 bases between.

This clone was seen only once. V usage is TRBV30 and J usage is TRBJ1-4; D is ambiguous. Germline CDR1 reads GTSNPN; CDR2 reads SVGIG (reference sequence). The CDR3 is 14 residues long. Trimming left V 0 bases short and J 4 bases short, with 9 bases between. CDR3 sequence (DNA): TGTGCCTGGAGTGTAGGAGTTTTTAATGAAAAACTGTTTTTT. Amino acid sequence: CAWSVGVFNEKLFF.

This chain joins TRBV30 and TRBJ1-4; D gene unclear. Germline-derived CDR1 and CDR2 are GTSNPN and SVGIG (reference sequence). Trimming left V 0 bases short and J 6 bases short, with 14 bases between. This CDR3 has 15 amino acids. The CDR3 DNA sequence: TGTGCCTGGAGTGTAATAGGATTCGGGGATGAAAAACTGTTTTTT. It yields the protein CAWSVIGFGDEKLFF.

The genes are TRBV25-1 and TRBJ2-7; TRBD2 matches 9 bases. The germline V gene has CDR1 MGHDK and CDR2 SYGVNS. J lost 3 bases, V lost 4 bases, and 7 bases had no gene match. The CDR3 is 15 amino acids. For the CDR3, the DNA is TGTGCCAGCAGTGCTTCCGGGACTAGCAGCTACGAGCAGTACTTC. Translation: CASSASGTSSYEQYF.

V is TRBV4-2 and J is TRBJ1-5, with 11 bases identical to TRBD1. The CDR3 is 17 amino acids. Trimming at V came to 0 bases and at J to 2 bases, leaving 3 bases not matched to a gene. Germline V gene sequence: CDR1 LGHNA, CDR2 YNFKEQ. Here the CDR3 reads CASSQEDRGPGNQPQHF. The CDR3 DNA follows: TGTGCCAGCAGCCAAGAGGACAGGGGGCCAGGCAATCAGCCCCAGCATTTT.

This clone showed up just once. V gene TRBV13 combines with J gene TRBJ2-7, with 12 bases aligning to TRBD2. The CDR3 is made up of 14 amino acids. V lost 5 bases, J lost 7 bases, and 6 bases stayed unmatched. The germline V gene encodes CDR1 PRHDT and CDR2 FYEKMQ (reference sequence). CDR3 in DNA: TGTGCCAGCAGCGTGACTAGCGGGAGTGGAGAGCAGTACTTC. It is translated as CASSVTSGSGEQYF.

The V gene is TRBV2, the J gene TRBJ2-1; D uncertain. The germline V gene encodes CDR1 SNHLY and CDR2 FYNNEI. Trimming left V 7 bases short and J 1 base short, with 11 bases between. CDR3 length: 14 amino acids. The CDR3 bases are TGTGCCAGCACCTGGAGCAGTTCCTACAATGAGCAGTTCTTC. Translating it yields CASTWSSSYNEQFF.

This chain uses TRBV5-4 with TRBJ2-7, with unresolved D. This CDR3 has 12 amino acids. The V and J ends lost 0 bases and 6 bases respectively, with 7 bases between them. Looked up from germline, CDR1 is SGHNT and CDR2 is YYREEE (reference sequence). DNA of the CDR3: TGTGCCAGCAGCTTGGGAAGCTTCGAGCAGTACTTC. Translating gives CASSLGSFEQYF.

This clone appeared a few times. A read error may account for a junction end that differs from germline. CDR3 DNA sequence: TGTGCCAGCAGTTTAGATTACTCTGGAAACACCATATATTTT. Encoded protein: CASSLDYSGNTIYF. This chain connects TRBV7-2 to TRBJ1-3; D gene unclear. The CDR3 loop spans 14 amino acids. Germline loops: CDR1 SGHTA, CDR2 FQGNSA. The complete variable domain, with remaining parts taken from reference TRBV7-2 and TRBJ1-3, reads GAGVSQSPSNKVTEKGKDVELRCDPISGHTALYWYRQSLGQGLEFLIYFQGNSAPDKSGLPSDRFSAERTGGSVSTLTIQRTQQEDSAVYLCASSLDYSGNTIYFGEGSWLTVV.

The rearrangement uses TRBV28 and TRBJ2-1; perhaps TRBD1 as D (5 bases). Germline V CDR1 and CDR2: MDHEN, SYDVKM. The CDR3 consists of 15 residues. V lost 6 bases and J lost 8, with 20 bases in between. The CDR3 nucleotides are TGTGCCAGCAGCACCGACAGCCCCGCGGACGATGAGCAGTTCTTC. Protein product: CASSTDSPADDEQFF.

This chain connects TRBV19 to TRBJ1-4, with TRBD1 as a possible D gene (5 bases). The CDR3 totals 14 residues. The ends were cut back, 7 bases at V and 3 bases at J, with 12 bases in the middle. Looked up from germline, CDR1 is LNHDA and CDR2 is SQIVND (reference sequence). In DNA, the CDR3 is TGTGCCAGTACCGGGGGAGTACCTAATGAAAAACTGTTTTTT. As protein: CASTGGVPNEKLFF.

The rearrangement links TRBV7-9 to TRBJ2-7, with 10 bases that match TRBD1. The CDR3 loop spans 16 amino acids. Germline CDR1 is SEHNR and CDR2 is FQNEAQ (reference sequence). V gave up 5 bases and J gave up 4 bases; unmatched junction bases: 11. The CDR3 DNA reads TGTGCCAGCAGCAATACAGACAGGGGGCGCGGTTACGAGCAGTACTTC. This encodes CASSNTDRGRGYEQYF.